These 25 T cell receptor beta chains were sequenced from one sample in a study of molecular identifiers for immune sequencing clone quantification. From the PCR reads, TCRdb called clonotypes with MiXCR, one entry per CDR3 protein. The table lists 400,000 to 600,000 distinct CDR3 sequences, roughly a fifth of them singletons, with about 0.8% in the top ten. The sample taken for sequencing was naive CD8+ T cells from blood, with Jurkat cell RNA spiked in. Specified subset: FACS-sorted CD8+CD4-CCR7+CD45RA+ naive T cells. All receptors come from a human donor in good health. Some libraries in this study had Jurkat cell RNA spiked in.

The chain is built from TRBV7-6 and TRBJ2-3, with a weak D call TRBD1 (6 bases). CDR1 and CDR2 (germline): SGHVS, FNYEAQ. The CDR3 length is 15 residues. V was shortened by 4 bases and J by 2 bases, with 13 bases between the two germline ends. CDR3 sequence (DNA): TGTGCCAGCAGCTACACGGACAGCTTCACAGATACGCAGTATTTT. Its protein is CASSYTDSFTDTQYF.

CDR3 residues: CASSLGKTGWDTEAFF. DNA for the CDR3: TGTGCCAGCAGCTTAGGGAAAACAGGGTGGGACACTGAAGCTTTCTTT. The gene calls are TRBV5-6 and TRBJ1-1, with D perhaps TRBD1 (6 bases). Germline V gene data show CDR1 as SGHDT and CDR2 as YYEEEE. Trimming shortened V by 2 bases and J by 3 bases, and 17 bases separated the two germline ends. This CDR3 is 16 amino acids long. Variable domain in full (rest from reference TRBV5-6 and TRBJ1-1): DAGVTQSPTHLIKTRGQQVTLRCSPKSGHDTVSWYQQALGQGPQFIFQYYEEEERQRGNFPDRFSGHQFPNYSSELNVNALLLGDSALYLCASSLGKTGWDTEAFFGQGTRLTVV.

The chain couples TRBV6-6 to TRBJ2-7; D possibly corresponds to TRBD2 (6 bases). Germline assignment: CDR1 MNHNY and CDR2 SVGAGI (reference sequence). V lost 8 bases, J lost 0 bases, and 14 bases lay in between. This CDR3 has 14 amino acids. CDR3 protein: CASGGGRYSYEQYF. The CDR3 DNA is TGTGCCAGCGGGGGAGGACGGTACTCCTACGAGCAGTACTTC.

The table lists this clonotype with a few counts. The rearrangement links TRBV7-9 to TRBJ2-6; D is perhaps TRBD1 (5 bases). The length of the CDR3 is 15 residues. In germline, CDR1 is SEHNR, CDR2 FQNEAQ (reference sequence). V lost 5 bases to trimming and J lost 10 bases, with 18 bases between them. The CDR3 sequence: CASSLRGTPLNVLTF. CDR3 bases: TGTGCCAGCAGCCTTAGGGGTACCCCCTTGAACGTCCTGACTTTC.

In this sample, this clonotype turned up once. Likely a read error: the CDR3 ends without its conserved phenylalanine or tryptophan. The chain is built from TRBV4-3 and TRBJ2-3, with 9 nucleotides matching TRBD2. The CDR3 sequence is 17 residues long. The germline gives CDR1 LGHNA, CDR2 YSLEER. In nucleotides, the CDR3 is TGCGCCAGCAGCCAAGATGTAGCGGGAGAAGGCACAGATGCGCAGTATCTT. Amino acid sequence: CASSQDVAGEGTDAQYL.

About this clonotype: A read error may explain this, as a much larger clone is one base away. The chain has TRBV24-1 and TRBJ2-1; tentatively, D is TRBD2 (5 bases). The germline CDR1 and CDR2 sequences are KGHDR and SFDVKD. CDR3 length equals 13 residues. For the CDR3, the DNA is TGTGCCACCAGTGATTTTGCCGGGAATGAGCAGTCCTTC. It encodes CATSDFAGNEQSF.

This clonotype has only a few counts. The chain joins TRBV6-2 or TRBV6-3 to TRBJ1-5; 8 bases are shared with TRBD1. Germline trimming cut 5 bases from V and 3 bases from J; bases unmatched to any gene: 6. Germline values: CDR1 MNHEY, CDR2 SVGEGT. CDR3 length: 15 residues. The CDR3 DNA sequence: TGTGCCAGCAGTCAACGACAGGGGCCCAATCAGCCCCAGCATTTT. This encodes CASSQRQGPNQPQHF.

Ten or more counts support this clonotype. J is TRBJ2-3 and V is TRBV7-9; possibly TRBD1 for D (6 bases). Germline-derived CDR1 and CDR2 are SEHNR and FQNEAQ (reference sequence). CDR3 length: 19 residues. Trimming left V 5 bases short and J 0 bases short, with 24 bases between. CDR3 sequence reads: CASSTHRVTKVFSTDTQYF. The CDR3 DNA reads TGTGCCAGCAGCACACACAGGGTTACCAAAGTCTTCAGCACAGATACGCAGTATTTT.

This clonotype occurred many times. The genes are TRBV9 and TRBJ2-3, with D tentatively TRBD1 or TRBD2 (6 bases each). Germline V gene lookup returns CDR1 SGDLS and CDR2 YYNGEE. V was trimmed by 4 bases and J by 5 bases, leaving 20 bases between them. This CDR3 is built from 16 residues. The CDR3 bases are TGTGCCAGCAGCCAGGAGGCCGGGGGCGCCGTAGATACGCAGTATTTT. Translating gives CASSQEAGGAVDTQYF.

Of note for this clonotype: This may arise from a read error, as a much more abundant clone is one base away. The V call is TRBV12-3 or TRBV12-4, the J call TRBJ2-1; D is perhaps TRBD2 (7 bases). The CDR3 is 15 residues long. The CDR3 sequence is CASTGGGASYNKQFF. The CDR3 bases are TGTGCCAGCACTGGGGGGGGGGCCTCCTACAATAAGCAGTTCTTC.

The chain is built from TRBV29-1 and TRBJ2-7; 8 positions match TRBD1. V was clipped by 6 bases and J by 5 bases; unmatched bases: 9. Per germline, CDR1 SQVTM and CDR2 ANQGSEA. The length of the CDR3 is 13 residues. The CDR3 loop reads CSVWTGNGNEQYF. In DNA form, the CDR3 reads TGCAGCGTCTGGACAGGGAATGGCAACGAGCAGTACTTC.

This clonotype was found many times. The CDR3 sequence: CASSPTTGVGANVLTF. CDR3 in DNA: TGTGCCAGCAGCCCGACGACAGGGGTCGGGGCCAACGTCCTGACTTTC. The J gene is TRBJ2-6, the V gene TRBV7-2, with 8 bases fitting TRBD1. The junction had 7 bases not matched to a gene; V was cut back by 5 bases and J by 4 bases. The CDR3 sequence is 16 residues long. The V gene's germline CDR1 is SGHTA and CDR2 FQGNSA.

This clonotype showed up just a few times. The chain is built from TRBV10-3 and TRBJ2-7; D remains ambiguous. V was shortened by 6 bases and J by 6 bases, with 15 bases between the two germline ends. The CDR3 extends over 13 amino acids. The germline V gene has CDR1 ENHRY and CDR2 SYGVKD. CDR3 sequence (DNA): TGTGCCATCAGGGATCCACGGGTGTTCGAGCAGTACTTC. It translates to CAIRDPRVFEQYF.

Details on this clonotype: A read error may be the cause here, since a much bigger clone is one base away. This chain joins TRBV28 and TRBJ2-4; D call uncertain. The CDR3 covers 17 residues. Germline V gene lookup returns CDR1 MDHEN and CDR2 SYDVKM. The CDR3 DNA reads TGTGCCAGCAGTACCTCCTGGAACCCTTTAGCCAAAAGCATTCAGTACTTC. Protein: CASSTSWNPLAKSIQYF.

This chain joins TRBV30 and TRBJ2-1; a weak D match, TRBD2 (6 bases). Germline CDR1 GTSNPN, CDR2 SVGIG (reference sequence). V was clipped by 6 bases and J by 7 bases, with 19 bases between them. The CDR3 loop spans 14 amino acids. The CDR3 here is CACDEGGPPNEQFF. The CDR3 region has the DNA TGTGCCTGCGACGAGGGAGGTCCCCCTAATGAGCAGTTCTTC.

This clonotype has a count of ten or more. The chain uses TRBV4-3 and TRBJ2-7; D uncertain. Trimming took off 1 base at V and 3 bases at J, with 7 bases between the two ends. The CDR3 sequence is 13 residues long. Germline lookup yields CDR1 LGHNA and CDR2 YSLEER. Here the CDR3 DNA reads TGCGCCAGCAGCCAAGTCTTAGGCTACGAGCAGTACTTC. Amino acid sequence: CASSQVLGYEQYF.

The CDR3 reads CASSLLETNTGELFF. CDR3 DNA sequence: TGTGCCAGCAGCTTATTAGAGACGAACACCGGGGAGCTGTTTTTT. V and J are TRBV7-6 and TRBJ2-2; D gene unclear. Germline values: CDR1 SGHVS, CDR2 FNYEAQ. The CDR3 totals 15 residues. The V end was cut by 2 bases, the J end by 0 bases, with 7 bases between. Looking up the rest from reference TRBV7-6 and TRBJ2-2 gives the full variable domain: GAGVSQSPRYKVTKRGQDVALRCDPISGHVSLYWYRQALGQGPEFLTYFNYEAQQDKSGLPNDRFSAERPEGSISTLTIQRTEQRDSAMYRCASSLLETNTGELFFGEGSRLTVL.

On this clonotype itself: This may be a read error: a much more frequent sequence differs by one nucleotide. V is TRBV7-9 and J is TRBJ2-5; D not resolved. CDR3 length equals 13 residues. Germline V CDR1 and CDR2: SEHNR, FQNEAQ (reference sequence). This chain's CDR3 is CASSLVGRETRYF. DNA for the CDR3: TGTGCCAGCAGCCTGGTTGGCCGAGAGACCCGGTACTTC.

The chain recombines TRBV6-5 with TRBJ2-3; D gene ambiguous. There are 14 residues in the CDR3. The V gene lost 4 bases and the J gene lost 4 bases, with 12 bases spanning the gap. The germline V gene has CDR1 MNHEY and CDR2 SVGAGI. CDR3 nucleotide sequence: TGTGCCAGCAGTTTGGGCGGTCACGCAGATACGCAGTATTTT. Translation gives CASSLGGHADTQYF.

Only a few counts were recorded for this clonotype. The chain carries TRBV27 and TRBJ2-3; D is unclear. V lost 2 bases to trimming and J lost 1 base, with 7 bases between them. Germline CDR1 is MNHEY and CDR2 is SMNVEV (reference sequence). There are 14 residues in the CDR3. The CDR3 DNA is TGTGCCAGCAGTTTAGCGTTCGGCACAGATACGCAGTATTTT. Its translation: CASSLAFGTDTQYF.

The gene calls are TRBV11-3 and TRBJ2-1; 13 bases line up with TRBD2. CDR1 is SGHNT, CDR2 YENEEA, per germline. The CDR3 contains 16 residues. J gave up 6 bases and V 6 bases, and 8 bases lay outside the gene matches. The CDR3 bases are TGTGCCAGCAGTGTAACTAGCGGGAGGGGCGGCAATGAGCAGTTCTTC. Translation gives CASSVTSGRGGNEQFF. Combining the CDR3 with reference TRBV11-3 and TRBJ2-1 gives the whole variable domain EAGVVQSPRYKIIEKKQPVAFWCNPISGHNTLYWYLQNLGQGPELLIRYENEEAVDDSQLPKDRFSAERLKGVDSTLKIQPAELGDSAVYLCASSVTSGRGGNEQFFGPGTRLTVL.

This clonotype appeared a few times. The V gene is TRBV6-2 or TRBV6-3, the J gene TRBJ1-2; 7 positions match TRBD1. V gave up 1 base and J gave up 3 bases; unmatched junction bases: 5. The CDR3 has 15 amino acids. Germline V CDR1 and CDR2: MNHEY, SVGEGT. The CDR3 loop reads CASSYFPTGDYGYTF. The CDR3 DNA is TGTGCCAGCAGTTACTTTCCTACAGGGGACTATGGCTACACCTTC.

V and J are TRBV28 and TRBJ2-1; TRBD1 might be the D (6 bases). CDR3 length: 16 residues. The germline CDR1 and CDR2 sequences are MDHEN and SYDVKM. Trimming cost V 5 bases and J 8 bases, with 22 bases left between them. Written as DNA, the CDR3 is TGTGCCAGCAGTGTAGTGGAGGACAGCGTTGTGGATGAGCAGTTCTTC. Translating gives CASSVVEDSVVDEQFF.

This chain uses TRBV9 with TRBJ2-5, with D possibly matching TRBD2 (5 bases). This CDR3 region has 14 residues. Germline V CDR1 and CDR2: SGDLS, YYNGEE. The germline V and J ends were trimmed by 0 bases and 5 bases, with 11 bases remaining between them. As DNA, the CDR3 is TGTGCCAGCAGCGTAGATCCGGGCGGGGAGACCCAGTACTTC. It codes for CASSVDPGGETQYF.

The rearrangement uses TRBV4-3 and TRBJ1-1; D gene unclear. The CDR3 is made up of 13 amino acids. CDR1 and CDR2 (germline): LGHNA, YSLEER. V lost 1 base and J 4 bases, leaving 7 bases between the germline ends. The CDR3 DNA sequence: TGCGCCAGCAGCCAAGCCGATCCCACTGAAGCTTTCTTT. Encoded protein: CASSQADPTEAFF.